Shown below are 9 T cell receptor beta chains from a single sample sequenced in a study of post-analysis software for immune sequencing data. Study results and limitations: TRBV segments more frequent in patients than in controls numbered roughly 5 and included TRBV5-6, TRBV5-1 and TRBV20-1.

TCR beta cDNA libraries had unique molecular identifiers. TCRdb fed the PCR reads into MiXCR, producing one record per CDR3 protein. The sample yields 750,000 to 900,000 distinct CDR3 sequences, about 45% seen once. No antigen has been identified for these receptors. The material sequenced was blood. These TCRs come from a girl between 5 and 17 years old with multiple sclerosis.

The table lists this clonotype with a few counts. The chain uses TRBV12-3 or TRBV12-4 and TRBJ2-1, with 16 bases matching TRBD2. Trimming at V came to 6 bases and at J to 14 bases, leaving 10 bases not matched to a gene. CDR3 length: 15 amino acids. CDR3 bases: TGTGCCAGCAGCCACGGGACTAGCGGGAGGGCCGGGGAGTTCTTC. It translates to CASSHGTSGRAGEFF.

This rearrangement joins TRBV27 to TRBJ2-1, with 8 nucleotides matching TRBD2. The CDR3 is 15 amino acids. Germline CDR1 is MNHEY and CDR2 is SMNVEV (reference sequence). V gave up 3 bases and J gave up 8 bases; unmatched junction bases: 9. The CDR3 reads CASSLPGGPPYEQFF. As DNA, the CDR3 is TGTGCCAGCAGTTTGCCGGGAGGGCCCCCCTATGAGCAGTTCTTC.

This clonotype was seen more than once but under ten times. The CDR3 DNA is TGTGCCAGCAGCCAAGGTGGGACAGGGGGACTAGCGGGCTACAATGAGCAGTTCTTC. It encodes CASSQGGTGGLAGYNEQFF. The chain has TRBV4-2 and TRBJ2-1; possibly TRBD2 for D (12 bases). This CDR3 region has 19 residues. The germline V and J ends were trimmed by 1 base and 3 bases, with 22 bases remaining between them. Germline loops: CDR1 LGHNA, CDR2 YNFKEQ.

The chain combines TRBV6-1 with TRBJ2-7; no clear D. The ends were cut back, 1 base at V and 6 bases at J, with 7 bases in the middle. Germline V CDR1 and CDR2: MNHNS, SASEGT. The CDR3 runs to 12 residues. The chain's CDR3 is CASSEGRVEQYF. The CDR3 DNA follows: TGTGCCAGCAGTGAAGGTCGGGTCGAGCAGTACTTC.

In its sample, this clonotype was seen a few times. The chain uses TRBV9 and TRBJ2-3; 11 bases align to TRBD1. The germline CDR1 and CDR2 sequences are SGDLS and YYNGEE. Trimming removed 4 bases from V and 0 bases from J; junction bases left unmatched: 4. The CDR3 runs to 16 residues. Here the CDR3 reads CASSKGQGGSTDTQYF. The CDR3 nucleotides are TGTGCCAGCAGCAAGGGACAGGGGGGTAGCACAGATACGCAGTATTTT.

The V call is TRBV7-2, the J call TRBJ2-1; D not certain. The CDR3 contains 17 residues. V gave up 2 bases and J gave up 8 bases, with 22 bases separating them. Germline V gene data show CDR1 as SGHTA and CDR2 as FQGNSA. The CDR3 loop reads CASSLQRSRYNPDEQFF. CDR3 bases: TGTGCCAGCAGCTTACAGAGGAGTAGGTATAATCCCGATGAGCAGTTCTTC. Supplemented by reference TRBV7-2 and TRBJ2-1, the full variable domain reads GAGVSQSPSNKVTEKGKDVELRCDPISGHTALYWYRQSLGQGLEFLIYFQGNSAPDKSGLPSDRFSAERTGGSVSTLTIQRTQQEDSAVYLCASSLQRSRYNPDEQFFGPGTRLTVL.

V usage is TRBV10-3 and J usage is TRBJ2-1; D possibly corresponds to TRBD2 (5 bases). Trimming took 4 bases from V and 7 from J, leaving 17 bases between them. Germline CDR1 is ENHRY and CDR2 is SYGVKD. The CDR3 is 15 amino acids. The CDR3 nucleotides read TGTGCCATCAGTGGAGCGGACTCTTCTCCGAATGAGCAGTTCTTC. Amino acids: CAISGADSSPNEQFF.

The chain recombines TRBV24-1 with TRBJ2-1, with 11 bases fitting TRBD2. From germline, CDR1 is KGHDR and CDR2 SFDVKD. CDR3 length: 16 amino acids. Trimming removed 3 bases from V and 0 bases from J; junction bases left unmatched: 0. CDR3 protein: CATSDLAGGSYNEQFF. DNA of the CDR3: TGTGCCACCAGTGATCTAGCGGGAGGCTCCTACAATGAGCAGTTCTTC.

This sequence joins TRBV10-3 and TRBJ2-1, with 8 bases identical to TRBD2. CDR3 length: 15 residues. Germline CDR1 ENHRY, CDR2 SYGVKD. The J segment lost 1 base and the V segment lost 6 bases, leaving 5 bases of the junction unmatched. DNA for the CDR3: TGTGCCATCAGGATTAGCGGGGTTTCCTACAATGAGCAGTTCTTC. Its translation: CAIRISGVSYNEQFF.